The clone carrying this T cell receptor beta chain was seen just once. The data originate from a study of blood T cell repertoires in COVID-19. The overall study: Sites in the United States, Italy and Spain provided acute and convalescent COVID-19 samples. The cDNA or gDNA used as material had been derived from T cells, B-cell-depleted T cells, or PBMCs.

The V and J ends lost 0 bases and 6 bases respectively, with 6 bases between them. Germline values: CDR1 LNHNV, CDR2 YYDKDF (reference sequence). The CDR3 spans 13 residues. Measured with immunoSEQ multiplex PCR; TCRdb has only the in-frame clones, and not every one. The profile shows under 200,000 clones, about 89% of them singletons. The receptor's source is a man in his 70s with acute or convalescent COVID-19. Material for sequencing was peripheral blood. The rearrangement uses TRBV15 and TRBJ1-5, with D uncertain. CDR3 protein: CATSRDPLQPQHF. The CDR3 DNA reads TGTGCCACCAGCAGAGATCCCCTTCAGCCCCAGCATTTT.